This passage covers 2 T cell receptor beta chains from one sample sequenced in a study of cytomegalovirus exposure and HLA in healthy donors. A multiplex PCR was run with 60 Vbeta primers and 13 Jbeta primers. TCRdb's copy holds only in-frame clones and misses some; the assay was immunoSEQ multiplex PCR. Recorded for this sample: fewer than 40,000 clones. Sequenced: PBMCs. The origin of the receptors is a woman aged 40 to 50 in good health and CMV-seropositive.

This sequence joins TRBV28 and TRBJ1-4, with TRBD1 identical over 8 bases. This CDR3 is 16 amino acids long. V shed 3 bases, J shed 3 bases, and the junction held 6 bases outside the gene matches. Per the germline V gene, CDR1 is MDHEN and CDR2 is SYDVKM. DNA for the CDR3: TGTGCCAGCAGTTTGAGTCAGGGGGCTGCTAATGAAAAACTGTTTTTT. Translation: CASSLSQGAANEKLFF.

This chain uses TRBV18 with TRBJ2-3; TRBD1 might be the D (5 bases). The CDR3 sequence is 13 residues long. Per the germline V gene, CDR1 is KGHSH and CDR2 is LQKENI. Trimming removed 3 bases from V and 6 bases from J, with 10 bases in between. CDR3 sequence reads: CASSPQGMDTQYF. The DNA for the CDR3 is TGTGCCAGCTCACCGCAGGGAATGGATACGCAGTATTTT.